These T cell receptor beta chains were read from a single sample in a study of blood T cell repertoires in COVID-19. The assay was immunoSEQ multiplex PCR, and TCRdb's table has in-frame clones only and misses some. The data contain fewer than 85,000 clones, 90% to 95% of them seen just once; the ten biggest clones take up around 9%. The sequenced sample was peripheral blood. The receptors here all came from a human donor in a cohort sampled during active COVID-19. CDR3s include the opening cysteine and the closing phenylalanine or tryptophan. The order of the fields is D gene, J gene, clone size, V gene, CDR3 protein, CDR3 DNA. The D gene is left open where the match is weak. Clone size is stated in some rows and not others, as once, few, many or a class when expanded.

D: -; J: TRBJ1-1; size: -; V: TRBV11-1; CDR3: CASSLGVGGTEAFF; DNA: TGTGCCAGCAGCTTAGGGGTCGGGGGGACTGAAGCTTTCTTT
D: TRBD1; J: TRBJ1-4; size: -; V: TRBV4-1; CDR3: CASSRREGQGATNEKLFF; DNA: TGCGCCAGCAGCCGAAGAGAGGGACAGGGGGCGACTAATGAAAAACTGTTTTTT
D: -; J: TRBJ1-5; size: -; V: TRBV6-2/TRBV6-3; CDR3: CASSYSGGSGQPQHF; DNA: TGTGCCAGCAGTTACTCTGGGGGGAGTGGTCAGCCCCAGCATTTT
D: -; J: TRBJ1-3; size: -; V: TRBV10-2; CDR3: CASSPQGSGNTIYF; DNA: TGCGCCAGCAGTCCGCAGGGCTCTGGAAACACCATATATTTT
D: TRBD1; J: TRBJ1-1; size: -; V: TRBV3-1/TRBV3-2; CDR3: CASSPSRDRGLNTEAFF; DNA: TGTGCCAGCAGCCCGTCCCGGGACAGGGGTTTGAACACTGAAGCTTTCTTT
D: -; J: TRBJ1-2; size: -; V: TRBV19; CDR3: CASSMGGPAYGYTF; DNA: TGTGCCAGTAGTATGGGAGGGCCTGCCTATGGCTACACCTTC
D: TRBD1; J: TRBJ1-2; size: once; V: TRBV4-1; CDR3: CASSRTVSVDRGQNGYTF; DNA: TGCGCCAGCAGCCGCACAGTATCGGTGGACAGGGGGCAAAATGGCTACACCTTC
D: -; J: TRBJ1-4; size: -; V: TRBV6-1; CDR3: CASSESRSTNEKLFF; DNA: TGTGCCAGCAGTGAATCTAGGTCGACTAATGAAAAACTGTTTTTT
D: TRBD1; J: TRBJ1-5; size: medium-sized; V: TRBV30; CDR3: CAGGQGSWNQPQHF; DNA: TGTGCCGGGGGACAGGGGAGTTGGAATCAGCCCCAGCATTTT
D: -; J: TRBJ1-6; size: -; V: TRBV27; CDR3: CASSHRERDSPLHF; DNA: TGTGCCAGCAGTCATCGTGAGAGGGATTCACCCCTCCACTTT
D: -; J: TRBJ2-7; size: -; V: TRBV6-5; CDR3: CASSYGNPDSYEQYF; DNA: TGTGCCAGCAGTTACGGTAACCCAGACTCCTACGAGCAGTACTTC
D: TRBD2; J: TRBJ2-1; size: -; V: TRBV7-2; CDR3: CASRRSGDHNEQFF; DNA: TGTGCCAGCAGGAGGAGCGGGGATCACAATGAGCAGTTCTTC
D: -; J: TRBJ1-5; size: -; V: TRBV9; CDR3: CASSVADRNPGQPQHF; DNA: TGTGCCAGCAGCGTAGCGGATAGGAACCCAGGTCAGCCCCAGCATTTT
D: -; J: TRBJ1-6; size: -; V: TRBV7-6; CDR3: CASSSHAANSPLHF; DNA: TGTGCCAGCAGCTCTCATGCGGCGAATTCACCCCTCCACTTT
D: TRBD1; J: TRBJ1-2; size: -; V: TRBV29-1; CDR3: CSVPDRGQGYGYTF; DNA: TGCAGCGTCCCGGACAGGGGGCAGGGCTATGGCTACACCTTC
D: -; J: TRBJ2-7; size: -; V: TRBV27; CDR3: CASSLSGQGTYEQYF; DNA: TGTGCCAGCAGTTTATCCGGGCAGGGAACCTACGAGCAGTACTTC
D: -; J: TRBJ1-2; size: -; V: TRBV7-2; CDR3: CASSFIQGGYGYTF; DNA: TGTGCCAGCAGCTTCATCCAGGGTGGCTATGGCTACACCTTC
D: -; J: TRBJ1-1; size: -; V: TRBV5-6; CDR3: CASSLALTEAFF; DNA: TGTGCCAGCAGCTTGGCCCTGACTGAAGCTTTCTTT
D: -; J: TRBJ1-5; size: -; V: TRBV6-5; CDR3: CASKTGGGNQPQHF; DNA: TGTGCCAGCAAAACGGGGGGGGGCAATCAGCCCCAGCATTTT
D: -; J: TRBJ1-2; size: few; V: TRBV27; CDR3: CASRQTGRSYGYTF; DNA: TGTGCCAGCAGACAGACCGGGAGATCATATGGCTACACCTTC
D: TRBD1; J: TRBJ1-1; size: -; V: TRBV25-1; CDR3: CASSEGQDTEAFF; DNA: TGTGCCAGCAGTGAAGGACAGGACACTGAAGCTTTCTTT
D: -; J: TRBJ2-7; size: -; V: TRBV30; CDR3: CAWSTGDTYEQYF; DNA: TGTGCCTGGAGTACCGGGGACACCTACGAGCAGTACTTC
D: -; J: TRBJ2-5; size: -; V: TRBV9; CDR3: CASSPFQETQYF; DNA: TGTGCCAGCAGCCCATTCCAAGAGACCCAGTACTTC
D: -; J: TRBJ1-3; size: -; V: TRBV2; CDR3: CASSSGSSGNTIYF; DNA: TGTGCCAGTTCCTCTGGCTCCTCTGGAAACACCATATATTTT
D: -; J: TRBJ1-3; size: -; V: TRBV7-9; CDR3: CASMSRDSGNTIYF; DNA: TGTGCCAGCATGAGCCGGGATTCAGGAAACACCATATATTTT
D: -; J: TRBJ1-1; size: -; V: TRBV5-5; CDR3: CASSLVGRGYEAFF; DNA: TGTGCCAGCAGCTTGGTGGGCAGGGGCTACGAAGCTTTCTTT